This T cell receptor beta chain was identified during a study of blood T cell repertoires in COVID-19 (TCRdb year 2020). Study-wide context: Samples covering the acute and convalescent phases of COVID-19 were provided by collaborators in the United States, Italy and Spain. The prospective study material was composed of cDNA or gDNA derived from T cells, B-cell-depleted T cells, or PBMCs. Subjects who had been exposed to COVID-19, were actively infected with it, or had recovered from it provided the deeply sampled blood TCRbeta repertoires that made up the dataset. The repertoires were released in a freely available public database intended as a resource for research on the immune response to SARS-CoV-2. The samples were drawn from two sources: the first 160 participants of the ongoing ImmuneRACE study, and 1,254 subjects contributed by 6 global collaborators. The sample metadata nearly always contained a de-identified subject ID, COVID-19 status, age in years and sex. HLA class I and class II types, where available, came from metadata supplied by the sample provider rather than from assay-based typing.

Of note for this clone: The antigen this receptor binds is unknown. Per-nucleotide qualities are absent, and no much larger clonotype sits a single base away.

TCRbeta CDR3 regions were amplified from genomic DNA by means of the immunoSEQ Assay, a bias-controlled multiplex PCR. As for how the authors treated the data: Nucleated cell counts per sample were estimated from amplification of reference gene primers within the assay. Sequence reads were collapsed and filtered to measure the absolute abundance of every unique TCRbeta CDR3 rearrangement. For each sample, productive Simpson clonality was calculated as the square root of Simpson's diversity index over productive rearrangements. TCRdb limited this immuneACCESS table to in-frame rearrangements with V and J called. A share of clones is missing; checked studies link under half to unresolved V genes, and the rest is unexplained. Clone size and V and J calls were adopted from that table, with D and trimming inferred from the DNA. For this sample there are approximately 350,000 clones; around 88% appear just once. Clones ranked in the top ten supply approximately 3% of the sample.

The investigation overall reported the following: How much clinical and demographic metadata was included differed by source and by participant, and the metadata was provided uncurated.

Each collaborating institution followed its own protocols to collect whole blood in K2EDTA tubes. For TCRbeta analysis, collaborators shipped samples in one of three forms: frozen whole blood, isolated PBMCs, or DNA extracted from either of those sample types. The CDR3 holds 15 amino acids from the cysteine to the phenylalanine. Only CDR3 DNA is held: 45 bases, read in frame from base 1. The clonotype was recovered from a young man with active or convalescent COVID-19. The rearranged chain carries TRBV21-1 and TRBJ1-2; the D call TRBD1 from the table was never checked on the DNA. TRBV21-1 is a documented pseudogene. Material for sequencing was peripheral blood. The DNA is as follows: TGTGCCAGCAGCCGACAGGCCCTGTGCAACTATGGCTACACCTTC. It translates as CASSRQALCNYGYTF.